This TCR beta chain was identified in a study of blood T cell repertoires in COVID-19. Study in general: COVID-19 samples collected from the United States, Italy and Spain covered acute and convalescent phases. PBMCs, B-cell-depleted T cells, or T cells were the source of the cDNA or gDNA that made up the material.

In the study's own analysis: Reference gene primer amplification yielded estimated nucleated cell counts. This table comes from immunoSEQ multiplex PCR, and its TCRdb copy is limited to in-frame clones, with some not included. The V and J calls and clone size come from that table; D and trimming were worked out from the DNA. The sample contains roughly 77,000 clones, approximately 90% of which appear only once. Trimming cost V 6 bases and J 3 bases; bases outside gene matches: 4. The CDR3 has 13 amino acids. Germline loops: CDR1 KGHSH, CDR2 LQKENI. Sequenced material: peripheral blood. The receptor's source is a man aged 45-60 years with active COVID-19. The rearrangement joins TRBV18 to TRBJ1-1, with 7 bases identical to TRBD1. CDR3 nucleotides: TGTGCCAGCTCGCTCGACAGGGACACTGAAGCTTTCTTT. As protein: CASSLDRDTEAFF.